A single sample is the source of the 30 T cell receptor beta chains below, sequenced in a study of cytomegalovirus exposure and HLA in healthy donors. Sequencing used immunoSEQ multiplex PCR; TCRdb keeps in-frame clones, though not all of them. The sample includes roughly 180,000 clones, roughly 80% of them seen just once. The specimen sequenced was PBMCs. These receptors all come from a man between 18 and 29 years old in good health and CMV-seropositive.

The chain combines TRBV9 with TRBJ2-5, with D possibly TRBD1 on 5 matching bases. Germline loops: CDR1 SGDLS, CDR2 YYNGEE. The V gene lost 4 bases and the J gene lost 3 bases, with 16 bases spanning the gap. The CDR3 has 15 amino acids. The CDR3 reads CASSPHLDIKETQYF. CDR3 sequence (DNA): TGTGCCAGCAGCCCCCACCTGGACATAAAAGAGACCCAGTACTTC.

The chain combines TRBV6-5 with TRBJ1-4, with D possibly TRBD1 on 6 matching bases. Trimming took off 5 bases at V and 14 bases at J, with 15 bases between the two ends. The V gene's germline CDR1 is MNHEY and CDR2 SVGAGI. The CDR3 runs 12 residues. The CDR3 sequence is CASSNNGQFLFF. The CDR3, as DNA: TGTGCCAGCAGTAACAACGGACAGTTCCTGTTTTTT.

This chain connects TRBV7-9 to TRBJ2-4, with D possibly being TRBD1 (7 bases). CDR1 and CDR2 from the germline V gene are SEHNR and FQNEAQ (reference sequence). CDR3 size: 16 residues. V shed 2 bases and J shed 9 bases, with 20 bases lying between them. The CDR3 DNA is TGTGCCAGCAGCTTATCCCACTGGACAGGAGGGCCCATTCAGTACTTC. Translating it yields CASSLSHWTGGPIQYF.

The CDR3 sequence: CASETGGETQYF. The CDR3 region has the DNA TGTGCCAGCGAGACTGGAGGAGAGACCCAGTACTTC. The chain joins TRBV28 to TRBJ2-5, with D possibly matching TRBD2 (5 bases). Germline CDR1 and CDR2: MDHEN and SYDVKM. V dropped 8 bases and J dropped 4 bases, with 11 bases sitting between them. The CDR3 spans 12 residues.

The CDR3 region is CSSQRGGNTEAFF. In nucleotides, the CDR3 is TGCAGCTCTCAAAGGGGGGGGAACACTGAAGCTTTCTTT. V and J are TRBV29-1 and TRBJ1-1; perhaps TRBD1 as D (6 bases). Trimming removed 8 bases at V and 1 base at J, with 14 bases between. CDR3 length: 13 amino acids. Germline CDR1 reads SQVTM; CDR2 reads ANQGSEA.

The V call is TRBV11-3, the J call TRBJ2-2; TRBD2 agrees at 13 bases. The CDR3 has 16 residues. Germline lookup yields CDR1 SGHNT and CDR2 YENEEA. V lost 5 bases and J lost 5; bases outside the gene matches: 5. The CDR3 region is CASSSGLAGVTGELFF. CDR3 in DNA: TGTGCCAGCAGCAGCGGACTAGCGGGAGTAACCGGGGAGCTGTTTTTT.

The chain joins TRBV20-1 to TRBJ1-3, with unresolved D. This CDR3 contains 11 residues. V was shortened by 4 bases and J by 4 bases, with 5 bases between the two germline ends. Germline CDR1 DFQATT, CDR2 SNEGSKA (reference sequence). The CDR3 loop reads CSAIIGNTIYF. CDR3 DNA: TGCAGTGCTATTATCGGAAACACCATATATTTT.

The chain employs TRBV29-1 and TRBJ2-5, with D uncertain. CDR1 and CDR2 from the germline V gene are SQVTM and ANQGSEA. V was clipped by 4 bases and J by 4 bases, with 16 bases between them. The CDR3 runs to 14 residues. The DNA for the CDR3 is TGCAGCGTTGTAGAGCGACTGACCATAGAGACCCAGTACTTC. Its translation is CSVVERLTIETQYF.

This clone was seen once. The gene calls are TRBV20-1 and TRBJ1-1; 7 bases line up with TRBD1. This CDR3 has 11 residues. Germline CDR1 DFQATT, CDR2 SNEGSKA (reference sequence). V lost 7 bases, J lost 4 bases, and 3 bases stayed unmatched. The CDR3 protein is CSEQGLTEAFF. The CDR3 DNA reads as TGCAGTGAACAGGGGCTCACTGAAGCTTTCTTT.

The rearrangement joins TRBV7-6 to TRBJ2-6; D is perhaps TRBD2 (6 bases). V lost 2 bases and J 2 bases, leaving 13 bases between the germline ends. This CDR3 contains 17 residues. Germline lookup yields CDR1 SGHVS and CDR2 FNYEAQ. The chain's CDR3 is CASSLLAGMTGANVLTF. DNA for the CDR3: TGTGCCAGCAGCTTATTGGCGGGGATGACTGGGGCCAACGTCCTGACTTTC.

The chain recombines TRBV4-1 with TRBJ1-5, with D hard to call. Trimming cost V 1 base and J 0 bases, with 10 bases left between them. The CDR3 is 16 residues long. Per the germline V gene, CDR1 is MGHRA and CDR2 is YSYEKL. CDR3 coding DNA: TGCGCCAGCAGCCAAGGAGCCGGGTATAGCAATCAGCCCCAGCATTTT. The encoded protein is CASSQGAGYSNQPQHF.

This rearrangement joins TRBV7-2 to TRBJ1-2; D gene unclear. Germline loops: CDR1 SGHTA, CDR2 FQGNSA. V lost 6 bases and J lost 5, with 19 bases in between. The CDR3 is made up of 15 amino acids. In nucleotides, the CDR3 is TGTGCCAGCAGTACCACGACACAGTCAACTTATGGCTACACCTTC. This codes for CASSTTTQSTYGYTF.

V and J are TRBV19 and TRBJ2-7, with D maybe TRBD1 (5 bases). V was shortened by 2 bases and J by 4 bases, with 15 bases between the two germline ends. Germline lookup yields CDR1 LNHDA and CDR2 SQIVND (reference sequence). The CDR3 has 15 residues. The CDR3 here is CASSILQGNVYEQYF. In DNA form, the CDR3 reads TGTGCCAGTAGTATACTCCAGGGTAACGTGTACGAGCAGTACTTC. Looking up the rest from reference TRBV19 and TRBJ2-7 gives the full variable domain: DGGITQSPKYLFRKEGQNVTLSCEQNLNHDAMYWYRQDPGQGLRLIYYSQIVNDFQKGDIAEGYSVSREKKESFPLTVTSAQKNPTAFYLCASSILQGNVYEQYFGPGTRLTVT.

The chain employs TRBV10-3 and TRBJ2-7, with TRBD1 matching over 7 bases. Germline CDR1 ENHRY, CDR2 SYGVKD. Trimming took 0 bases from V and 6 from J; bases not matched to a gene: 5. The CDR3 runs to 14 residues. The CDR3 is CAISESRQGVEQYF. The CDR3 bases are TGTGCCATCAGTGAGTCCCGACAGGGAGTCGAGCAGTACTTC.

The V gene is TRBV5-1, the J gene TRBJ1-1, with 12 positions matching TRBD1. The CDR3 is made up of 17 amino acids. Germline V gene sequence: CDR1 SGHRS, CDR2 YFSETQ. V gave up 4 bases and J gave up 4 bases; unmatched junction bases: 11. CDR3 amino acids: CASSPGDRGRSGTEAFF. Here the CDR3 DNA reads TGCGCCAGCAGCCCCGGGGACAGGGGGCGGTCTGGCACTGAAGCTTTCTTT.

This clone has just a few counts. V is TRBV29-1 and J is TRBJ2-1, with D perhaps TRBD1 (5 bases). The V end was cut by 5 bases, the J end by 3 bases, with 17 bases between. CDR3 size: 15 residues. Germline V gives CDR1 SQVTM, CDR2 ANQGSEA. The CDR3 protein is CSVPPGAGYYNEQFF. The DNA for the CDR3 is TGCAGCGTTCCCCCTGGGGCAGGATACTACAATGAGCAGTTCTTC.

The gene calls are TRBV5-1 and TRBJ2-7, with D possibly TRBD1 on 6 matching bases. CDR1 and CDR2 from the germline V gene are SGHRS and YFSETQ. V dropped 2 bases and J dropped 1 base, with 13 bases sitting between them. The CDR3 totals 15 residues. The CDR3 protein is CASSFLTGTSYEQYF. The DNA of the CDR3 is TGCGCCAGCAGCTTTCTTACAGGGACATCCTACGAGCAGTACTTC.

The chain recombines TRBV9 with TRBJ1-3; the D gene is possibly TRBD1 (6 bases). Per the germline V gene, CDR1 is SGDLS and CDR2 is YYNGEE. CDR3 length: 15 amino acids. Trimming removed 0 bases at V and 0 bases at J, with 7 bases between. The CDR3 spells CASSVGTVSGNTIYF. CDR3 nucleotides: TGTGCCAGCAGCGTAGGGACAGTCTCTGGAAACACCATATATTTT.

The V and J genes are TRBV10-1 and TRBJ2-7; 8 bases map to TRBD2. Per the germline V gene, CDR1 is WNHNN and CDR2 is SYGVQD (reference sequence). Germline trimming cut 5 bases from V and 4 bases from J; bases unmatched to any gene: 4. The CDR3 is 13 amino acids. The chain's CDR3 is CASSLSGGYEQYF. The CDR3 DNA is TGCGCCAGCAGTCTCAGCGGGGGATACGAGCAGTACTTC.

The rearrangement joins TRBV7-3 to TRBJ2-1; TRBD1 matches at 7 bases. V gave up 5 bases and J gave up 3 bases; unmatched junction bases: 7. Germline CDR1 is SGHTA and CDR2 is FQGTGA. The CDR3 is 15 residues long. CDR3 sequence reads: CASSPAGQDYNEQFF. Written as DNA, the CDR3 is TGTGCCAGCAGCCCCGCCGGACAGGACTACAATGAGCAGTTCTTC.

V gene TRBV27 combines with J gene TRBJ2-7; TRBD1 matches at 8 bases. The CDR3 contains 15 residues. The trim removed 6 bases at V and 7 bases at J, leaving 14 bases unmatched. In germline, CDR1 is MNHEY, CDR2 SMNVEV (reference sequence). The DNA for the CDR3 is TGTGCCAGCAGCTACTACGCAGGGGGCTCAAGGGAGCAGTACTTC. It is translated as CASSYYAGGSREQYF.

The J gene is TRBJ2-1, the V gene TRBV4-1, with 9 bases identical to TRBD2. The CDR3 length is 15 residues. V shed 1 base, J shed 2 bases, and the junction held 0 bases outside the gene matches. Germline V gene data show CDR1 as MGHRA and CDR2 as YSYEKL. The CDR3 loop reads CASSQGLAAYNEQFF. The CDR3, as DNA: TGCGCCAGCAGCCAAGGACTAGCGGCCTACAATGAGCAGTTCTTC.

The chain recombines TRBV9 with TRBJ2-1; 7 nucleotides agree with TRBD1. Germline loops: CDR1 SGDLS, CDR2 YYNGEE. V dropped 4 bases and J dropped 0; count of bases not matched to a gene: 13. The CDR3 length is 18 residues. CDR3 nucleotides: TGTGCCAGCAGCCCATCCGGGACAGCGGACGTCTCCTACAATGAGCAGTTCTTC. Translation gives CASSPSGTADVSYNEQFF.

The chain couples TRBV28 to TRBJ2-3; D remains unclear. CDR1 and CDR2 from the germline V gene are MDHEN and SYDVKM. The CDR3 is 14 residues long. V lost 3 bases to trimming and J lost 4 bases, with 11 bases between them. CDR3 loop: CASSFRLRADTQYF. In nucleotides, the CDR3 is TGTGCCAGCAGTTTCCGACTCCGGGCAGATACGCAGTATTTT.

CDR3 sequence reads: CASSSSTLHSYNEQFF. The CDR3 DNA reads TGTGCCAGCAGCTCGTCTACCCTCCACTCCTACAATGAGCAGTTCTTC. The V call is TRBV13, the J call TRBJ2-1; D call uncertain. The CDR3 has 16 residues. Germline-derived CDR1 and CDR2 are PRHDT and FYEKMQ (reference sequence). V gave up 4 bases and J gave up 0 bases, with 13 bases separating them.

The chain is built from TRBV2 and TRBJ1-4; a possible D gene is TRBD1 (6 bases). The CDR3 covers 15 residues. Trimming removed 5 bases at V and 8 bases at J, with 18 bases between. Germline lookup yields CDR1 SNHLY and CDR2 FYNNEI. The CDR3 here is CASSLSNRVGEKLFF. In nucleotides, the CDR3 is TGTGCCAGCAGTTTAAGCAACAGGGTGGGGGAAAAACTGTTTTTT.

In this sample, this clone turned up once. The rearrangement joins TRBV7-2 to TRBJ1-4; no clear D. The CDR3 sequence is 15 residues long. Germline V gene data show CDR1 as SGHTA and CDR2 as FQGNSA. V lost 6 bases and J lost 7, with 18 bases in between. CDR3 DNA: TGTGCCAGCAGTCAGGTCACCGGGGTAATTGAAAAACTGTTTTTT. Its translation: CASSQVTGVIEKLFF.

The gene calls are TRBV19 and TRBJ2-5; D is ambiguous. This CDR3 region has 13 residues. The germline V gene has CDR1 LNHDA and CDR2 SQIVND (reference sequence). V lost 3 bases to trimming and J lost 5 bases, with 10 bases between them. The CDR3 here is CASSMASWETQYF. Written as DNA, the CDR3 is TGTGCCAGTAGTATGGCTAGTTGGGAGACCCAGTACTTC.

This rearrangement joins TRBV29-1 to TRBJ2-1, with D tentatively TRBD1 (5 bases). The V gene's germline CDR1 is SQVTM and CDR2 ANQGSEA. The CDR3 covers 11 residues. V shed 0 bases and J shed 12 bases, with 9 bases lying between them. CDR3 protein: CSVEDGARQFF. CDR3 in DNA: TGCAGCGTTGAAGATGGGGCGAGGCAGTTCTTC.

This clone was counted a few times. The chain combines TRBV7-9 with TRBJ2-2; tentatively, D is TRBD1 (5 bases). Germline loops: CDR1 SEHNR, CDR2 FQNEAQ (reference sequence). The ends were cut back, 8 bases at V and 0 bases at J, with 13 bases in the middle. The CDR3 extends over 15 amino acids. The CDR3 loop is CASATRQSNTGELFF. The CDR3, as DNA: TGTGCCAGCGCGACCCGACAGTCGAACACCGGGGAGCTGTTTTTT.